This section outlines one T cell receptor beta chain sequence together with its context. No clone much larger than this one lies a single base away; base qualities are absent. This sample stems from a study of Japanese encephalitis immunity and Zika vaccine responses (dated by TCRdb to 2020 to 2022). With respect to the entire study: Three 5.0 ug doses of alum-adjuvanted ZPIV were administered to included participants at weeks 0, 4 and 28. The study tested whether prior Japanese encephalitis virus (JEV) or yellow fever virus (YFV) vaccination shaped CD4 T cell responses to the Zika vaccine. TCR repertoires were also analyzed from three flavivirus-naive individuals at weeks 2, 6 and 52 after starting ZPIV vaccination. Eleven to twelve participants received one dose of YFV vaccine (YF-VAX) before ZPIV, and nine or ten participants were flavivirus-naive. The stimulations used peptide pools from ZIKV structural proteins divided into flavivirus-conserved and non-conserved sets, or JEV or YFV peptides that matched the pre-vaccination. About 12 participants were given two doses of JEV vaccine (IXIARO) 28 days apart, two to three months before the first ZPIV dose. For TCR sequencing, six representative participants were chosen from each pre-vaccination group, with samples at week 0 (after pre-vaccination, before ZPIV) and week 52. The ZIKV peptides, 15-mers that overlapped by 11 residues, were chosen for containing NetMHCpan/NetMHCII-predicted epitopes with affinity below 50 nM. General conclusions and limits of the study: CD8 T cell responses to ZIKV peptide pools were of very low magnitude and seen in only a few individuals. Sample size limitations prevented peptide-pool deconvolution, so the individual peptides driving cross-reactive responses were not identified. Repertoire similarity across time-points and stimulations was higher in JEV-pre-vaccinated donors than in YFV-pre-vaccinated donors, indicating more clonotypes shared between ZIKV and JEV stimulation. Samples were clustered by participant, with no similarity observed between individuals, suggesting that no public TCRs were detected. After ZPIV, repertoire richness of CD4 T cells responding to conserved ZIKV epitopes significantly decreased in JEV-pre-vaccinated donors. Only a subset of trial participants with three doses and adequate samples was analyzed, not the entire vaccinated cohort.

Reading from cysteine to phenylalanine, the CDR3 counts 15 amino acids. The entry retains the CDR3 DNA only, 45 bases that are in frame from base 1. The germline V gene provides CDR1 MGHRA and CDR2 YSYEKL. At the junction V is shortened by 1 base and J by 7 bases, with 14 bases in between. After labeling with CellTrace CFSE, PBMCs were cultured for 6 days in RPMI containing approximately 7.4% human serum along with peptide pools, each at about 1 ug/mL. On a BD FACSAria, proliferating CD4 T cells were sorted without fixation as live CD56-CD19-CD16-CD3+CD4+ CFSE-low cells. Enrolled adults were healthy and seronegative for ZIKV, JEV, YFV, DENV and WNV by microneutralization screening. The samples were drawn from a phase 1 trial of an alum-adjuvanted Zika purified-inactivated virus (ZPIV) vaccine that was randomized, double-blinded and placebo-controlled. Peripheral blood mononuclear cells were isolated by standard procedure and stored frozen in liquid nitrogen until use.

The library was produced with 5' RACE. Before sequencing, the TCRbeta libraries were pooled in amounts proportional to the number of cells sorted for each library. Total RNA was extracted from sorted cells with RNAzol RT, and cDNA was synthesized with an oligo(dT) primer and a template-switching oligo. The TCRbeta V-CDR3-J region was PCR-amplified with Kapa HiFi using a SMARTer oligo primer and a TCRbeta constant-region primer. Illumina adaptors and sample-specific index barcodes were added in a second PCR, followed by HighPrep bead cleanup and Bioanalyzer confirmation of a band of roughly 650 bp. The libraries were sequenced on an Illumina MiSeq using 2x151 bp paired-end reads. Concerning the study's data processing: An in-house Java program demultiplexed the reads, and MiXCR assigned TCRbeta annotations and counted clonotypes. Repertoire overlap was measured with Morisita-Horn indices from the R package vegan, along with UPGMA clustering and Circos plots of recurring clonotypes. Shannon diversity and richness were normalized to the highest possible value given the input cell numbers, yielding values from 0 to 1. CDR3beta sequences were aligned with MUSCLE, distances computed with SeqinR, and multidimensional scaling plotted in R. TCRdb took the public reads, trimmed them with fastp at Q25, ran MiXCR for clone calling and kept in-frame beta chains. CDR3 protein sequences are deduplicated, and each keeps its most common genes and DNA. For this entry, the V and J calls and clone size follow TCRdb and not the study's own pipeline. Within this sample are around 1,100 distinct CDR3 sequences, with less than 3.5% of them counted one time only. Approximately 17% of the sample goes to the ten largest clones.

The receptor's source is an adult man who received an inactivated Zika virus vaccine. This sequence uses TRBV4-1 and TRBJ2-1; the D gene is perhaps TRBD1, from 5 matching bases. Material: antigen-activated CD4+ T cells from blood, cultured, obtained during a Zika inactivated vaccine study. In nucleotides, the sequence is TGCGCCAGCAGCCAAGGGCAGGGAACGCCAAATGAGCAGTTCTTC. This encodes CASSQGQGTPNEQFF.